This T cell receptor (beta chain) was sequenced for a study of cytomegalovirus exposure and HLA in healthy donors. Libraries were prepared by immunoSEQ multiplex PCR; TCRdb keeps only in-frame clonotypes and omits some of them. Of 110,000 to 150,000 clones listed, roughly 90% are singletons. V lost 4 bases to trimming and J lost 8 bases, with 15 bases between them. Per germline, CDR1 MGHRA and CDR2 YSYEKL. This CDR3 contains 14 residues. The chain combines TRBV4-1 with TRBJ1-5, with a weak D call TRBD1 (6 bases). The sequenced sample consisted of PBMCs. The sequence derives from a young man in good health and CMV-seronegative. CDR3 nucleotides: TGCGCCAGCAGCCCTAACAGGGCCCTGGAGCCCCAGCATTTT. Its protein product is CASSPNRALEPQHF.